This section outlines one T cell receptor (beta chain) sequence together with its context. Via MiXCR, TCRdb re-called the RT-PCR reads, giving one row per CDR3 protein. Of about a million distinct CDR3 sequences in the sample, under 20% are singletons; the top ten hold 6%. Germline CDR1 LNHDA, CDR2 SQIVND (reference sequence). The length of the CDR3 is 15 residues. V gave up 4 bases and J gave up 5 bases; unmatched junction bases: 8. The entry originates in a study of patients and donors after allogeneic stem cell transplantation. This TCR was recovered from a human donor who was either an allogeneic HSCT recipient or a stem cell or donor lymphocyte infusion donor (not recorded which). It is not recorded whose cells these are; they may come from a transplant donor. V usage is TRBV19 and J usage is TRBJ2-5; TRBD2 matches 9 bases. The material sequenced was blood, either unsorted or a sorted T cell fraction (not recorded which). The CDR3 spells CASSRQSGTSETQYF. The CDR3, as DNA: TGTGCCAGTAGTAGACAATCCGGGACTAGCGAGACCCAGTACTTC.